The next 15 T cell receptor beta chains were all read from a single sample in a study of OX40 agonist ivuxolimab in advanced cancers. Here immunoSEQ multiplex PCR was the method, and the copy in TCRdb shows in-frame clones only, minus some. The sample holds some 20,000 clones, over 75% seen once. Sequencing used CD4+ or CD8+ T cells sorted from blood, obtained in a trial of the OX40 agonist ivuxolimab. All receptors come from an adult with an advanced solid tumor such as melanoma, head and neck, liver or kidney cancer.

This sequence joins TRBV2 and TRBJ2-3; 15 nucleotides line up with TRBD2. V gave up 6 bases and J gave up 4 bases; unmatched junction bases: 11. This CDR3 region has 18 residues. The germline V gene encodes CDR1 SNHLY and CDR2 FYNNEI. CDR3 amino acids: CASRPQGLAGGSADTQYF. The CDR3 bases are TGTGCCAGCAGGCCCCAGGGACTAGCGGGAGGTAGTGCAGATACGCAGTATTTT.

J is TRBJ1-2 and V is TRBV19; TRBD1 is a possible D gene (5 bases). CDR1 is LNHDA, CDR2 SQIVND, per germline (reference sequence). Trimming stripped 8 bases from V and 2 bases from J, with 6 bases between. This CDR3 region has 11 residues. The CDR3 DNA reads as TGTGCCAGTCGGGGGAACTATGGCTACACCTTC. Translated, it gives CASRGNYGYTF.

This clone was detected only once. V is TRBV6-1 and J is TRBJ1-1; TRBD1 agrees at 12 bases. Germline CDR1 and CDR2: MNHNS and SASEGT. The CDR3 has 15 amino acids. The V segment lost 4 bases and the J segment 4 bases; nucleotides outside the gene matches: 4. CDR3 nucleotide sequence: TGTGCCAGCAGTGTGGGGACAGGGGGCCCCACTGAAGCTTTCTTT. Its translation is CASSVGTGGPTEAFF.

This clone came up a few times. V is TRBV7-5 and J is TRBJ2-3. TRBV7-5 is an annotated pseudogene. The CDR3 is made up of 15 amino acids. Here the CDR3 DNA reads TGTGCCAGCAGTCCAGACAGCGGAGGCACAGATACGCAGTATTTT. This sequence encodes CASSPDSGGTDTQYF.

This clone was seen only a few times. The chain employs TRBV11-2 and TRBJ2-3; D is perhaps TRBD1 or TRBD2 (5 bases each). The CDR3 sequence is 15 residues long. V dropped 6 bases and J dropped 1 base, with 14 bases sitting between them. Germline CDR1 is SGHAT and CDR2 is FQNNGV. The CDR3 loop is CASSPDSGGTDTQYF. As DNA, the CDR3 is TGTGCCAGCAGTCCAGACAGCGGAGGCACAGATACGCAGTATTTT.

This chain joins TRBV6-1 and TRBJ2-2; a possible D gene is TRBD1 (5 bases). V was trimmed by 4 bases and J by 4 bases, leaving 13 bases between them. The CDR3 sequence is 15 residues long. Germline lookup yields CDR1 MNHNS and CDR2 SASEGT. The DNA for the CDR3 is TGTGCCAGCAGTGTAAGGGGAATCGGCACCGGGGAGCTGTTTTTT. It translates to CASSVRGIGTGELFF.

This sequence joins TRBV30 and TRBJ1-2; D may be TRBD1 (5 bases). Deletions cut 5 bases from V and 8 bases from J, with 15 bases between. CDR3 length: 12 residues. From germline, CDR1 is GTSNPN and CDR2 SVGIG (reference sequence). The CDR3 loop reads CAWAPLGVGYTF. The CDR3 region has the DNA TGTGCCTGGGCCCCCCTGGGGGTAGGCTACACCTTC.

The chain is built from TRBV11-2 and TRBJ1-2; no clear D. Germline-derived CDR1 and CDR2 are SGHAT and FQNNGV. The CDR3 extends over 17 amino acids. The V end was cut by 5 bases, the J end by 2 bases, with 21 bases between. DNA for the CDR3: TGTGCCAGCAGCCTCCGGTATGTGGCGCCTCCCAACTATGGCTACACCTTC. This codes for CASSLRYVAPPNYGYTF.

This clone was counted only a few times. CDR3 sequence (DNA): TGTGCCAGCATGGGACAGGGAGGCCAGCCCCAGCATTTT. Its translation is CASMGQGGQPQHF. This chain joins TRBV2 and TRBJ1-5; 9 nucleotides match TRBD1. J was trimmed by 7 bases and V by 7 bases; bases with no gene match: 5. The CDR3 totals 13 residues. Germline CDR1 reads SNHLY; CDR2 reads FYNNEI.

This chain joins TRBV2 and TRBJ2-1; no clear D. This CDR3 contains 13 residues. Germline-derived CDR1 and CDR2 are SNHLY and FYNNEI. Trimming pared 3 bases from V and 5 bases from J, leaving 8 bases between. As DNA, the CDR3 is TGTGCCAGCAGTGAGCGGAGCGACAATGAGCAGTTCTTC. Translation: CASSERSDNEQFF.

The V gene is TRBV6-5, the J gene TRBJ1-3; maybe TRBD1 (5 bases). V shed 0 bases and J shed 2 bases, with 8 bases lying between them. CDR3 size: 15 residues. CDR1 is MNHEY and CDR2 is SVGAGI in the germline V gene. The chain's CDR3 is CASSYSGGAGNTIYF. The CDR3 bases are TGTGCCAGCAGTTACTCTGGGGGGGCTGGAAACACCATATATTTT.

This chain's CDR3 is CASSESTTINEQFF. The CDR3 DNA is TGTGCCAGCAGTGAGTCTACTACGATCAATGAGCAGTTCTTC. This chain links TRBV25-1 with TRBJ2-1; D unclear. The CDR3 has 14 amino acids. Trimming stripped 3 bases from V and 6 bases from J, with 12 bases between. Germline V CDR1 and CDR2: MGHDK, SYGVNS.

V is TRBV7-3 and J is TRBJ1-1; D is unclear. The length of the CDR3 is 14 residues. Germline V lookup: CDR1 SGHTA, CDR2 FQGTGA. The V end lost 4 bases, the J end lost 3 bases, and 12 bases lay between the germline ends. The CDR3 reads CASSSSFRDTEAFF. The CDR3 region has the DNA TGTGCCAGCAGCTCTTCCTTTCGGGACACTGAAGCTTTCTTT.

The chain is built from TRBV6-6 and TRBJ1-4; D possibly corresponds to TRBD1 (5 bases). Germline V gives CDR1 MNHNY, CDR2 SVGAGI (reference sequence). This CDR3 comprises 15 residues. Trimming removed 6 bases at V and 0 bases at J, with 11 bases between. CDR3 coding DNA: TGTGCCAGCAGGAGGGGATCGGCAACTAATGAAAAACTGTTTTTT. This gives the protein CASRRGSATNEKLFF.

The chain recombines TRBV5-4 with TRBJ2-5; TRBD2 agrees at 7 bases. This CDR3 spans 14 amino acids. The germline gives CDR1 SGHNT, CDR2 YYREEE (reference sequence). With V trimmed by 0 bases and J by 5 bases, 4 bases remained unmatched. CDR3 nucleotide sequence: TGTGCCAGCAGCTTGGGCGGGGGAAGGGAGACCCAGTACTTC. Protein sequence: CASSLGGGRETQYF.